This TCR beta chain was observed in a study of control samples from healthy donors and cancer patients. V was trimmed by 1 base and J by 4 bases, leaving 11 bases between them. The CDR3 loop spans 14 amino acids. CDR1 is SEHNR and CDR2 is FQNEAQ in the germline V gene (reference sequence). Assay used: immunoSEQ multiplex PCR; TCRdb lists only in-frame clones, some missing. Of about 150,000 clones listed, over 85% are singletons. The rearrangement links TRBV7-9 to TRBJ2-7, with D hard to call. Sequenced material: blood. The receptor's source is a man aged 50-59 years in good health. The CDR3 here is CASSLGVMVYEQYF. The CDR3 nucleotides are TGTGCCAGCAGCTTAGGGGTGATGGTATACGAGCAGTACTTC.